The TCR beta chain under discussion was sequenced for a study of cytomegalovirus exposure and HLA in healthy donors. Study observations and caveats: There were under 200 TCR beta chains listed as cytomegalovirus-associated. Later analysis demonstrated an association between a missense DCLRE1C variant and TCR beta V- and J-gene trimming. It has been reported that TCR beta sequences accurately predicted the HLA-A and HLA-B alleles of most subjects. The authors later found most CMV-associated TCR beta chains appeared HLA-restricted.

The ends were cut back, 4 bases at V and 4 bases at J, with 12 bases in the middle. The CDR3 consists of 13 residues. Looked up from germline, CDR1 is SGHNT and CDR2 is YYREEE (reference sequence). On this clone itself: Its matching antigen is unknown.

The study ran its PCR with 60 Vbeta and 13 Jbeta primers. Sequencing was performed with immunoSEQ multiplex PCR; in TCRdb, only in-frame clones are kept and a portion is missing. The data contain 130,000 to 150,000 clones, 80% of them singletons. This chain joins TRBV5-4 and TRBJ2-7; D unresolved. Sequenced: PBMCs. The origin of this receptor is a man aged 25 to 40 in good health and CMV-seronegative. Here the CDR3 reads CASSAVGAYEQYF. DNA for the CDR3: TGTGCCAGCAGCGCCGTCGGTGCTTACGAGCAGTACTTC.